This T cell receptor (beta chain) was retrieved from a study of CD8+ T cells in alopecia areata. General observations from the study: Compared with normal scalp, lesional scalp had higher clonality and more expanded CD8+ clones. Association of baseline CD8+ expansion with response is uncertain owing to one nonresponder.

Treatment meaning: oral pan-JAK inhibitor, 5-10 mg twice daily. On this clone: What it binds is unknown.

Extracted from the samples, RNA was reverse transcribed into cDNA to serve as the sequencing template. Profiling relied on immunoSEQ multiplex PCR, and the TCRdb table lists in-frame clones only, not all of them. The sample yields 87,000 or so clones, about three quarters seen once. CDR3 length equals 14 residues. The V and J ends lost 2 bases and 2 bases respectively, with 9 bases between them. Germline CDR1 is MNHEY and CDR2 is SVGAGI. The gene calls are TRBV6-5 and TRBJ1-1; D is perhaps TRBD1 (5 bases). This receptor was taken from a human donor with alopecia areata. Sequenced here: CD8+ T cells sorted from blood, sampled at week 44, from a patient treated with tofacitinib. In nucleotides, the CDR3 is TGTGCCAGCAGTTACCTACAGGCCAACACTGAAGCTTTCTTT. Translating it yields CASSYLQANTEAFF.